This T cell receptor (beta chain) was captured by sequencing in a study of control samples from healthy donors and cancer patients. The assay was immunoSEQ multiplex PCR, and TCRdb's table has in-frame clones only and misses some. Of roughly 130,000 clones detected, under 95% appear once; the ten largest clones hold around 8.1%. The CDR3 is made up of 13 amino acids. V shed 4 bases and J 7 bases; nucleotides not matched to a gene: 3. Germline-derived CDR1 and CDR2 are SGHTA and FQGNSA. V and J are TRBV7-2 and TRBJ2-7; 11 nucleotides align to TRBD2. This receptor was identified in a man younger than 30 in good health. The material sequenced was blood. Here the CDR3 reads CASSWGLAEEQYF. The CDR3 DNA sequence: TGTGCCAGCAGCTGGGGACTAGCGGAAGAGCAGTACTTC.